The present TCR beta chain was sequenced within a study of blood T cells in healthy people across ages. Study results and limitations: A strong correlation was found between TCR beta diversity and the percentage of naive T cells. Age showed a roughly linear inverse relationship with TCR beta diversity per million T cells.

As to this clonotype: Its cognate antigen is unknown.

Per germline, CDR1 DFQATT and CDR2 SNEGSKA (reference sequence). V trimming: 1 base; J trimming: 6 bases; junction bases outside the gene matches: 8. This CDR3 comprises 15 residues. The authors ran a second PCR of about 7 to 11 cycles using a sample-barcoded 5' primer and a J-beta primer mix. Each CDR3 protein gets one entry after TCRdb re-called the 5' RACE reads with MiXCR. The profile shows some 1.4 million distinct CDR3 sequences, around 42% of them singletons. The gene calls are TRBV20-1 and TRBJ1-5, with 8 bases that match TRBD1. The sequence was collected from a woman aged 18-35 years in good health. The sample taken for sequencing was blood. The CDR3 DNA reads TGCAGTGCTAGAGTGTCAGGACAGGGTTCTCAGCCCCAGCATTTT. Its translation is CSARVSGQGSQPQHF.